This TCR beta chain stems from a study of T cell changes during pregnancy in multiple sclerosis. Germline CDR1 MNHEY, CDR2 SMNVEV (reference sequence). V lost 2 bases to trimming and J lost 8 bases; unmatched junction nucleotides: 12. CDR3 length equals 16 residues. The protocol was immunoSEQ multiplex PCR, while the TCRdb copy is restricted to in-frame clones and leaves out a portion. The table shows tens of thousands of clones, with about 88% occurring only once. Here the sequenced sample was CD4+ T cells from peripheral blood mononuclear cells, taken in the first trimester of pregnancy. The clonotype comes from a female donor with multiple sclerosis, enrolled in a pregnancy study. This chain joins TRBV27 and TRBJ2-1, with 7 bases that match TRBD2. CDR3 protein: CASSLPPGTKGHEQFF. In nucleotides, the CDR3 is TGTGCCAGCAGTTTACCCCCCGGGACTAAGGGGCATGAGCAGTTCTTC.